This T cell receptor (beta chain) stems from a study of vaccination and CD4 T cells after COVID-19. This clonotype was detected a few times. Its target is not known. Treatment indicated: roughly ten-day PBMC culture with coronavirus spike peptide pools or control peptides (ViraFEST assay). Cultured CD4+ T-cell DNA underwent Oncomine TCR Beta short-read sequencing. In TCRdb, the PCR reads were re-called with MiXCR into one record per CDR3 protein. The table records more than 7,500 distinct CDR3 sequences, about half of them present only once. The V and J ends lost 0 bases and 7 bases respectively, with 13 bases between them. Germline values: CDR1 LGHNA, CDR2 YSLEER. This CDR3 region has 14 residues.

Sequencing used CD4+ T cells from blood, cultured in vitro. This TCR came from a human donor who had recovered from COVID-19. This chain uses TRBV4-3 with TRBJ2-7; D is unresolved. DNA for the CDR3: TGCGCCAGCAGCCAAGATCTTCAAGGTCGGGAGCAGTACTTC. It translates to CASSQDLQGREQYF.